The T cell receptor (beta chain) described here comes from a study of cytomegalovirus exposure and HLA in healthy donors. This clone appeared a single time. Its target is not known. From germline, CDR1 is MNHNY and CDR2 SVGAGI (reference sequence). The CDR3 runs to 14 residues. Trimming left V 8 bases short and J 0 bases short, with 11 bases between. All donors participated as healthy donors of bone marrow. It was with 60 Vbeta and 13 Jbeta primers that the PCR ran. Original handling: Later analysis identified tens of millions of unique TCR beta chains, about 11 million shared. The method was immunoSEQ multiplex PCR; TCRdb's version includes in-frame clones alone and lacks a portion of them. V, J and clone size derive from that table, while D and trimming were established from the DNA sequence. The profile shows approximately 170,000 clones, roughly four fifths of them singletons. Overall study results and limits: Some V segments could not be told apart, so they were left out, TRBV6-2 and TRBV6-3 among them.

The sequence came from a man between 50 and 59 years old in good health and CMV-seropositive. The chain recombines TRBV6-6 with TRBJ1-5, with D possibly being TRBD1 (5 bases). The sequencing sample was made of PBMCs. The DNA of the CDR3 is TGTGCCAGCCTCCGGGGGGGTAGCAATCAGCCCCAGCATTTT. Amino acid sequence: CASLRGGSNQPQHF.